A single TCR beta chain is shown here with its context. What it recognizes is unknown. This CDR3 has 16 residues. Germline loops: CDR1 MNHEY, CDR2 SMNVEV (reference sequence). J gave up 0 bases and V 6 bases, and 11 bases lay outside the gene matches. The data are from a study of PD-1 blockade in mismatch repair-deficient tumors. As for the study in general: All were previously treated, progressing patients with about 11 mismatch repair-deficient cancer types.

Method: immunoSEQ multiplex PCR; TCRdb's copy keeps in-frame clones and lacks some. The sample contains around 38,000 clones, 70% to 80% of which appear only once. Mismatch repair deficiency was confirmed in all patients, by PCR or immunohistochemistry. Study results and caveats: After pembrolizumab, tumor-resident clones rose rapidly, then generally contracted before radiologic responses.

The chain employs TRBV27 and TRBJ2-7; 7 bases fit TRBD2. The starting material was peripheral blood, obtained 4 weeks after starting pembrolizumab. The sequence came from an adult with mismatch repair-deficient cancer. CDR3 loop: CASSPGEGRSSYEQYF. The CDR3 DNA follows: TGTGCCAGCAGCCCCGGGGAGGGAAGGAGCTCCTACGAGCAGTACTTC.